What follows is one T cell receptor (beta chain) and its context. Its antigen remains unknown. Sequenced by immunoSEQ multiplex PCR; TCRdb stores in-frame clones only, minus some. The data hold under 95,000 clones, with approximately 78% observed a single time. CDR1 is SGHKS and CDR2 is YYEKEE in the germline V gene (reference sequence). CDR3 length equals 13 residues. V lost 5 bases, J lost 2 bases, and 10 bases lay in between. This record comes from a study of graft-versus-host responses after intestinal transplantation. Findings and limits, study-wide: GvH clones were found in recipient marrow; some appeared first in ileum or blood.

This material consisted of unstimulated CD4+ T cells sorted from spleen or lymph node cells, taken before intestinal transplant. The chain recombines TRBV5-5 with TRBJ2-5; D might be TRBD2 (5 bases). The sequence derives from a human donor who received an intestinal transplant. Written as DNA, the CDR3 is TGTGCCAGCAGTCGGACTGCGCAAGAGACCCAGTACTTC. Its translation: CASSRTAQETQYF.